This entry lists 23 T cell receptor beta chains sequenced from one sample in a study of cytotoxic CD8 clonotypes in ibrutinib-treated CLL. Some clones are missing from TCRdb's copy, which holds only in-frame ones; the method was immunoSEQ multiplex PCR. Of 45,000 or so clones in the sample, over 60% are singletons; the top ten hold approximately 12%. The material was PBMCs, obtained after 12 months of ibrutinib treatment. These receptors originate from a human donor with chronic lymphocytic leukemia.

The chain joins TRBV11-2 to TRBJ1-4, with D maybe TRBD1 (5 bases). Germline V CDR1 and CDR2: SGHAT, FQNNGV. With 2 bases removed from V and 7 bases from J, the gap between germline ends came to 11 bases. The CDR3 loop spans 14 amino acids. The CDR3 is CASSLSSGFEKLFF. The DNA for the CDR3 is TGTGCCAGCAGCTTATCTTCAGGGTTTGAAAAACTGTTTTTT.

The chain links TRBV14 to TRBJ1-2, with 10 bases matching TRBD1. V gave up 7 bases and J gave up 8 bases; unmatched junction bases: 13. This CDR3 has 15 amino acids. The V gene's germline CDR1 is SGHDN and CDR2 FVKESK. The chain's CDR3 is CASTPGQGFKGGYTF. The DNA of the CDR3 is TGTGCCAGCACCCCGGGACAGGGGTTTAAAGGGGGCTACACCTTC.

The chain combines TRBV27 with TRBJ2-7; D not certain. Looked up from germline, CDR1 is MNHEY and CDR2 is SMNVEV (reference sequence). The CDR3 extends over 15 amino acids. V shed 2 bases and J shed 0 bases, with 11 bases lying between them. Here the CDR3 DNA reads TGTGCCAGCAGTTTAGTGGCCAGAAGCTCCTACGAGCAGTACTTC. Translating gives CASSLVARSSYEQYF.

The chain couples TRBV28 to TRBJ2-3; 8 bases are shared with TRBD1. Germline V gives CDR1 MDHEN, CDR2 SYDVKM. The CDR3 has 14 amino acids. The trim removed 6 bases at V and 7 bases at J, leaving 9 bases unmatched. The chain's CDR3 is CASSLGTGRHTQYF. The CDR3 DNA reads as TGTGCCAGCAGCCTTGGGACAGGCCGACATACGCAGTATTTT.

The chain employs TRBV6-6 and TRBJ1-2; TRBD1 matches 7 bases. V was pared by 6 bases and J by 2 bases, with 9 bases of the junction left unmatched. This CDR3 spans 15 amino acids. Germline V lookup: CDR1 MNHNY, CDR2 SVGAGI (reference sequence). The CDR3 region has the DNA TGTGCCAGCAGCTTCTTGGGACAGCTGAACTATGGCTACACCTTC. It is translated as CASSFLGQLNYGYTF.

This clone is a singleton in its sample. The V call is TRBV25-1, the J call TRBJ2-7; 9 bases map to TRBD2. From germline, CDR1 is MGHDK and CDR2 SYGVNS. This CDR3 is built from 15 residues. J was trimmed by 3 bases and V by 5 bases; bases with no gene match: 8. The CDR3 is CASSKRLAEDYEQYF. The CDR3 DNA follows: TGTGCCAGCAGTAAAAGACTAGCGGAAGACTACGAGCAGTACTTC.

The V call is TRBV29-1, the J call TRBJ1-2, with a possible D match to TRBD1 (5 bases). Germline CDR1 is SQVTM and CDR2 is ANQGSEA. V shed 6 bases and J shed 7 bases, with 21 bases lying between them. This CDR3 is 14 amino acids long. CDR3: CSVLNRTSGSGYTF. The CDR3 DNA reads TGCAGCGTCCTTAATAGGACATCGGGTAGTGGCTACACCTTC.

This clone was seen a few times. J is TRBJ1-2 and V is TRBV29-1, with D possibly matching TRBD1 (6 bases). V gave up 2 bases and J gave up 8 bases, with 15 bases separating them. The CDR3 has 13 residues. The germline V gene encodes CDR1 SQVTM and CDR2 ANQGSEA. The CDR3: CSVELQGQGGYTF. CDR3 nucleotide sequence: TGCAGCGTTGAACTACAGGGCCAAGGGGGCTACACCTTC.

This clone was observed a single time. The chain links TRBV19 to TRBJ2-7; 8 bases align to TRBD2. J gave up 4 bases and V 2 bases, and 4 bases lay outside the gene matches. The germline CDR1 and CDR2 sequences are LNHDA and SQIVND (reference sequence). The CDR3 sequence is 14 residues long. CDR3 sequence (DNA): TGTGCCAGTAGTATACCCGGGGGGGTTTACGAGCAGTACTTC. It is translated as CASSIPGGVYEQYF.

Only a few counts were recorded for this clone. The chain uses TRBV13 and TRBJ1-3; D gene uncertain. This CDR3 region has 14 residues. Trimming removed 5 bases from V and 2 bases from J, with 10 bases in between. Germline V gene lookup returns CDR1 PRHDT and CDR2 FYEKMQ (reference sequence). The CDR3 sequence: CASSPRVAGNTIYF. DNA for the CDR3: TGTGCCAGCAGCCCTCGGGTCGCTGGAAACACCATATATTTT.

This sequence joins TRBV30 and TRBJ2-1; 7 nucleotides agree with TRBD2. After removal of 1 base from V and 4 bases from J, the junction contained 7 bases not matched to a gene. The CDR3 length is 15 residues. The germline CDR1 and CDR2 sequences are GTSNPN and SVGIG (reference sequence). For the CDR3, the DNA is TGTGCCTGGAGTGAAGGGCTAGCGGCTTACAATGAGCAGTTCTTC. It is translated as CAWSEGLAAYNEQFF.

The rearrangement uses TRBV7-3 and TRBJ1-2; D possibly corresponds to TRBD1 (6 bases). Trimming pared 0 bases from V and 4 bases from J, leaving 12 bases between. Per germline, CDR1 SGHTA and CDR2 FQGTGA. This CDR3 comprises 15 residues. The CDR3 nucleotides are TGTGCCAGCAGCTTAACAGGCGGACAGTCCTATGGCTACACCTTC. The encoded protein is CASSLTGGQSYGYTF.

The chain employs TRBV4-1 and TRBJ2-5; 16 bases are a match to TRBD2. V was pared by 2 bases and J by 5 bases, with 8 bases of the junction left unmatched. This CDR3 region has 18 residues. CDR1 MGHRA and CDR2 YSYEKL come from the germline V gene. CDR3 protein: CASSQITGLAGGSETQYF. Here the CDR3 DNA reads TGCGCCAGCAGCCAAATTACGGGACTAGCGGGGGGGTCGGAGACCCAGTACTTC.

This chain uses TRBV14 with TRBJ2-4; D is perhaps TRBD2 (6 bases). The CDR3 extends over 14 amino acids. Looked up from germline, CDR1 is SGHDN and CDR2 is FVKESK. V was shortened by 4 bases and J by 7 bases, with 14 bases between the two germline ends. Here the CDR3 DNA reads TGTGCCAGCAGCCTCGGGGGAGCTAAGAACATTCAGTACTTC. Translated, it gives CASSLGGAKNIQYF. Combining the CDR3 with reference TRBV14 and TRBJ2-4 gives the whole variable domain EAGVTQFPSHSVIEKGQTVTLRCDPISGHDNLYWYRRVMGKEIKFLLHFVKESKQDESGMPNNRFLAERTGGTYSTLKVQPAELEDSGVYFCASSLGGAKNIQYFGAGTRLSVL.

The J gene is TRBJ1-1, the V gene TRBV12-5, with TRBD1 matching 7 bases. The junction had 9 bases not matched to a gene; V was cut back by 3 bases and J by 5 bases. CDR1 and CDR2 (germline): LGHNT, FRNRAP. This CDR3 has 15 amino acids. The CDR3 DNA reads TGTGCTAGTGGTTTAACAGGGGTGCAGGGTACTGAAGCTTTCTTT. This encodes CASGLTGVQGTEAFF.

This clone was found a few times. The gene calls are TRBV11-2 and TRBJ1-2; TRBD1 might be the D (5 bases). The V end was cut by 3 bases, the J end by 3 bases, with 23 bases between. The CDR3 is made up of 18 amino acids. Germline values: CDR1 SGHAT, CDR2 FQNNGV. Written as DNA, the CDR3 is TGTGCCAGCAGCTTCGCAGAGGGGCCGTTTCTAAGCGACTATGGCTACACCTTC. It encodes CASSFAEGPFLSDYGYTF.

The chain carries TRBV4-2 and TRBJ1-1; no firm D call. CDR3 length equals 15 residues. The V gene lost 0 bases and the J gene lost 5 bases, with 13 bases spanning the gap. Germline V gene sequence: CDR1 LGHNA, CDR2 YNFKEQ. CDR3 loop: CASSQEEAPGTEAFF. CDR3 in DNA: TGTGCCAGCAGCCAAGAAGAGGCCCCTGGGACTGAAGCTTTCTTT.

The gene calls are TRBV10-2 and TRBJ2-7, with 8 bases aligning to TRBD2. This CDR3 comprises 18 residues. Per germline, CDR1 WSHSY and CDR2 SAAADI. V lost 6 bases and J lost 0; bases outside the gene matches: 16. CDR3 in amino acids: CASSGKAAGAPSSYEQYF. The CDR3, as DNA: TGCGCCAGCAGCGGGAAAGCAGCGGGAGCGCCGAGCTCCTACGAGCAGTACTTC.

This clone was seen only a few times. The gene calls are TRBV11-3 and TRBJ2-3; possible D gene TRBD2, 6 bases. V dropped 5 bases and J dropped 2 bases, with 11 bases sitting between them. The CDR3 length is 14 residues. Germline assignment: CDR1 SGHNT and CDR2 YENEEA. For the CDR3, the DNA is TGTGCCAGCAGCCGTGGGGGGTACACAGATACGCAGTATTTT. Amino acid sequence: CASSRGGYTDTQYF.

J is TRBJ2-7 and V is TRBV6-6; 8 bases agree with TRBD2. Trimming at V came to 6 bases and at J to 4 bases, leaving 8 bases not matched to a gene. CDR1 is MNHNY, CDR2 SVGAGI, per germline (reference sequence). The CDR3 consists of 14 residues. CDR3 region: CASRPAGDLYEQYF. For the CDR3, the DNA is TGTGCCAGCAGGCCAGCGGGAGACTTATACGAGCAGTACTTC.

The CDR3 spells CASSRGTGGHEQFF. The CDR3 DNA is TGTGCCAGCAGCCGCGGGACAGGGGGTCATGAGCAGTTCTTC. This chain joins TRBV11-2 and TRBJ2-1; TRBD1 agrees at 11 bases. With V trimmed by 5 bases and J by 8 bases, 5 bases remained unmatched. Germline CDR1 SGHAT, CDR2 FQNNGV. This CDR3 region has 14 residues.

In this sample, this clone turned up a few times. The gene calls are TRBV10-1 and TRBJ2-4, with TRBD1 identical over 7 bases. The CDR3 totals 15 residues. V was pared by 5 bases and J by 5 bases, with 9 bases of the junction left unmatched. Germline V gene lookup returns CDR1 WNHNN and CDR2 SYGVQD (reference sequence). CDR3 in DNA: TGCGCCAGCAGTTACTCTACAGGGGACCAAAACATTCAGTACTTC. This codes for CASSYSTGDQNIQYF.

Concerning this clone: Germline is not matched at one junction end, which may reflect a read error. The chain couples TRBV18 to TRBJ1-1; D remains ambiguous. This CDR3 spans 14 amino acids. CDR1 is KGHSH and CDR2 is LQKENI in the germline V gene. As DNA, the CDR3 is TGTGCCAGCTCCCCACCAATAGTGAACACTGAAGCTTTCTTT. Its translation: CASSPPIVNTEAFF.